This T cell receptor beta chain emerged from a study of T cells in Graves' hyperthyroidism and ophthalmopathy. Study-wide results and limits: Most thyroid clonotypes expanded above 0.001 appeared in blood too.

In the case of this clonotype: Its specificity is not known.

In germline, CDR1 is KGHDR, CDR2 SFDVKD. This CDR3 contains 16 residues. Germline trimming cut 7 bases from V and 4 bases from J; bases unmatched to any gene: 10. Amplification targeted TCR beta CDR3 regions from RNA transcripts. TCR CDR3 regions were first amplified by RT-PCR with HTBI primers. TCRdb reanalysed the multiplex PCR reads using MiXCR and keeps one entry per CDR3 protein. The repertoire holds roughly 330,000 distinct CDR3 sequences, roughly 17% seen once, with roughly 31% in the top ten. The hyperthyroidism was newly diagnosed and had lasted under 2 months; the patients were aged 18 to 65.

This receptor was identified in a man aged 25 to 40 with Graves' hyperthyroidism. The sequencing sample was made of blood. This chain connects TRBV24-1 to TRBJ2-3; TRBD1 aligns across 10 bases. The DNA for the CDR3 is TGTGCCACCAGGCCGGGGACAGGGGTTCCGCCAGATACGCAGTATTTT. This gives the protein CATRPGTGVPPDTQYF.